This is a list of T cell receptor beta chains from one sample in a study of CD8 T cells in Susac syndrome. TCRdb processed the immunoSEQ multiplex PCR reads anew with MiXCR; each CDR3 protein has one entry. The profile shows about 300,000 distinct CDR3 sequences, approximately 90% of them singletons. Specimen: CD8+ T cells from PBMCs. The receptor set was obtained from a human donor with multiple sclerosis. Each CDR3 is given with its conserved first and last residue. A D gene is named only where the DNA matches it firmly. The size entry is marked missing in some rows and otherwise reads once, few, many or a size class.

V gene: TRBV20-1
clone size: once
D gene: NA
J gene: TRBJ1-2
CDR3 protein: CSARDQGRGNYGYTF
CDR3 DNA: TGCAGTGCTAGAGATCAGGGCCGGGGAAACTATGGCTACACCTTC

V gene: TRBV6-6
clone size: NA
D gene: TRBD2
J gene: TRBJ2-3
CDR3 protein: CASSYSASGITDTQYF
CDR3 DNA: TGTGCCAGCAGTTACTCGGCTAGCGGGATAACAGATACGCAGTATTTT

V gene: TRBV29-1
clone size: NA
D gene: NA
J gene: TRBJ2-5
CDR3 protein: CSVTGREETQYF
CDR3 DNA: TGCAGCGTGACAGGGAGGGAAGAGACCCAGTACTTC

V gene: TRBV7-2
clone size: NA
D gene: NA
J gene: TRBJ2-7
CDR3 protein: CASSPSTMETYEQYF
CDR3 DNA: TGTGCCAGCAGCCCGTCCACAATGGAGACCTACGAGCAGTACTTC

V gene: TRBV4-3
clone size: NA
D gene: NA
J gene: TRBJ2-2
CDR3 protein: CASSQESGNTGELFF
CDR3 DNA: TGCGCCAGCAGCCAAGAATCAGGGAACACCGGGGAGCTGTTTTTT

V gene: TRBV30
clone size: NA
D gene: TRBD1
J gene: TRBJ2-1
CDR3 protein: CAWLYRGRGPSYNEQFF
CDR3 DNA: TGTGCCTGGTTATACAGGGGGCGCGGGCCCTCCTACAATGAGCAGTTCTTC

V gene: TRBV9
clone size: once
D gene: NA
J gene: TRBJ1-2
CDR3 protein: CASSLGTGLNYGYTF
CDR3 DNA: TGTGCCAGCAGCTTAGGGACGGGGCTTAACTATGGCTACACCTTC

V gene: TRBV19
clone size: NA
D gene: TRBD1
J gene: TRBJ1-2
CDR3 protein: CASTGTANYGYTF
CDR3 DNA: TGTGCCAGTACCGGGACAGCTAACTATGGCTACACCTTC

V gene: TRBV27
clone size: NA
D gene: NA
J gene: TRBJ1-2
CDR3 protein: CASSLSGGARGYTF
CDR3 DNA: TGTGCCAGCAGTTTATCGGGGGGGGCGCGGGGCTACACCTTC

V gene: TRBV6-4
clone size: NA
D gene: TRBD1
J gene: TRBJ2-7
CDR3 protein: CASSRDGAGGDEQYF
CDR3 DNA: TGTGCCAGCAGTCGGGATGGGGCAGGGGGAGACGAGCAGTACTTC

V gene: TRBV29-1
clone size: NA
D gene: NA
J gene: TRBJ2-3
CDR3 protein: CSGKIGTGMGTDTQYF
CDR3 DNA: TGCAGCGGGAAGATAGGGACTGGGATGGGCACAGATACGCAGTATTTT

V gene: TRBV7-8
clone size: NA
D gene: NA
J gene: TRBJ1-3
CDR3 protein: CASSLDQGSGNTIYF
CDR3 DNA: TGTGCCAGCAGCTTAGACCAGGGGTCTGGAAACACCATATATTTT

V gene: TRBV24-1
clone size: NA
D gene: NA
J gene: TRBJ2-1
CDR3 protein: CATSTSGLASRNEQFF
CDR3 DNA: TGTGCCACCAGTACTTCCGGGCTAGCGTCCCGCAATGAGCAGTTCTTC

V gene: TRBV2
clone size: NA
D gene: TRBD1
J gene: TRBJ1-1
CDR3 protein: CASGRYRGDTEAFF
CDR3 DNA: TGTGCCAGCGGACGCTACAGGGGAGACACTGAAGCTTTCTTT

V gene: TRBV5-8
clone size: NA
D gene: NA
J gene: TRBJ2-3
CDR3 protein: CASSLDPALQTDTQYF
CDR3 DNA: TGTGCCAGCAGCTTGGATCCGGCCCTTCAAACAGATACGCAGTATTTT